The 18 T cell receptor beta chains below were found in one sample sequenced in a study of cytomegalovirus exposure and HLA in healthy donors. Assay: immunoSEQ multiplex PCR; the TCRdb copy retains only in-frame clones and omits some. The repertoire consists of some 240,000 clones, with over 65% occurring once and the leading ten covering about 6%. The sample was PBMCs. These TCRs come from a woman aged 18-30 years in good health and CMV-seronegative.

The chain joins TRBV6-6 to TRBJ2-2; 9 bases map to TRBD1. CDR1 and CDR2 from the germline V gene are MNHNY and SVGAGI (reference sequence). CDR3 size: 15 residues. Trimming at V came to 7 bases and at J to 4 bases, leaving 7 bases not matched to a gene. This CDR3 reads CASKTTGGSTGELFF. The CDR3 DNA reads as TGTGCCAGCAAAACTACAGGGGGCTCCACCGGGGAGCTGTTTTTT.

The chain couples TRBV29-1 to TRBJ2-7, with D possibly matching TRBD2 (5 bases). The V gene lost 6 bases and the J gene lost 4 bases, with 13 bases spanning the gap. Germline-derived CDR1 and CDR2 are SQVTM and ANQGSEA. This CDR3 spans 12 amino acids. CDR3 residues: CSVLRTEYEQYF. In DNA, the CDR3 is TGCAGCGTCTTACGGACTGAATACGAGCAGTACTTC.

This chain connects TRBV6-4 to TRBJ1-1; D gene uncertain. Germline V gives CDR1 MRHNA, CDR2 SNTAGT. Trimming took off 2 bases at V and 7 bases at J, with 11 bases between the two ends. This CDR3 has 13 amino acids. In DNA, the CDR3 is TGTGCCAGCAGTGACAGGGCGGGCGATGAAGCTTTCTTT. Its protein is CASSDRAGDEAFF.

This clone was detected a few times. The chain couples TRBV7-6 to TRBJ2-7, with D possibly being TRBD1 (5 bases). V was shortened by 1 base and J by 2 bases, with 6 bases between the two germline ends. Germline loops: CDR1 SGHVS, CDR2 FNYEAQ. CDR3 length: 13 residues. The CDR3 DNA reads as TGTGCCAGCAGCTTAGTGGGGCCCTACGAGCAGTACTTC. This translates into CASSLVGPYEQYF. Combining the CDR3 with reference TRBV7-6 and TRBJ2-7 gives the whole variable domain GAGVSQSPRYKVTKRGQDVALRCDPISGHVSLYWYRQALGQGPEFLTYFNYEAQQDKSGLPNDRFSAERPEGSISTLTIQRTEQRDSAMYRCASSLVGPYEQYFGPGTRLTVT.

This rearrangement joins TRBV7-3 to TRBJ1-1; D is uncertain. CDR3 length: 15 amino acids. Trimming took 1 base from V and 3 from J, leaving 12 bases between them. Germline V gives CDR1 SGHTA, CDR2 FQGTGA. The CDR3 DNA is TGTGCCAGCAGCTTAAGTCCGGGCCGAGACACTGAAGCTTTCTTT. Translating gives CASSLSPGRDTEAFF.

The V and J genes are TRBV29-1 and TRBJ2-5; 8 nucleotides match TRBD1. Germline V gives CDR1 SQVTM, CDR2 ANQGSEA. V shed 6 bases, J shed 1 base, and the junction held 7 bases outside the gene matches. The CDR3 covers 14 residues. DNA for the CDR3: TGCAGCGTACGACAGGGGCGACTCCAAGAGACCCAGTACTTC. Its protein is CSVRQGRLQETQYF.

The rearrangement joins TRBV29-1 to TRBJ1-4; a possible D gene is TRBD1 (5 bases). The germline V and J ends were trimmed by 6 bases and 0 bases, with 11 bases remaining between them. Germline CDR1 is SQVTM and CDR2 is ANQGSEA. The CDR3 consists of 14 residues. The CDR3 nucleotides read TGCAGCGTCAGGGACGGCACAACTAATGAAAAACTGTTTTTT. It encodes CSVRDGTTNEKLFF. Complete variable domain (other parts from reference TRBV29-1 and TRBJ1-4): SAVISQKPSRDICQRGTSLTIQCQVDSQVTMMFWYRQQPGQSLTLIATANQGSEATYESGFVIDKFPISRPNLTFSTLTVSNMSPEDSSIYLCSVRDGTTNEKLFFGSGTQLSVL.

This sequence joins TRBV5-1 and TRBJ2-7; the D gene is possibly TRBD1 (6 bases). V was pared by 3 bases and J by 2 bases, with 15 bases between. From germline, CDR1 is SGHRS and CDR2 YFSETQ. The CDR3 runs 15 residues. This CDR3 is CASSSGTSATYEQYF. The CDR3 DNA reads as TGCGCCAGCAGCTCGGGGACAAGCGCCACCTACGAGCAGTACTTC.

The CDR3 coding sequence is TGCGCCAGCAGCCCGGACAGTCCGAGCTCCTATAATTCACCCCTCCACTTT. Translated, it gives CASSPDSPSSYNSPLHF. The rearrangement uses TRBV4-1 and TRBJ1-6; D might be TRBD1 (6 bases). Deletions cut 4 bases from V and 0 bases from J, with 13 bases between. In germline, CDR1 is MGHRA, CDR2 YSYEKL. CDR3 length: 17 residues.

V usage is TRBV5-6 and J usage is TRBJ1-1; D might be TRBD1 (6 bases). V was cut by 3 bases and J by 3 bases, with 12 bases left in between. The CDR3 extends over 14 amino acids. The germline CDR1 and CDR2 sequences are SGHDT and YYEEEE. Here the CDR3 reads CASSWGRGDTEAFF. The CDR3 DNA reads TGTGCCAGCAGCTGGGGGCGGGGAGACACTGAAGCTTTCTTT.

The J gene is TRBJ2-1, the V gene TRBV11-2, with D tentatively TRBD1 (6 bases). Germline CDR1 and CDR2: SGHAT and FQNNGV. CDR3 length equals 15 residues. With 3 bases removed from V and 5 bases from J, the gap between germline ends came to 14 bases. CDR3 sequence: CASSFSGTRDNEQFF. The CDR3 bases are TGTGCCAGCAGCTTCTCCGGGACACGAGACAATGAGCAGTTCTTC. Variable domain in full (rest from reference TRBV11-2 and TRBJ2-1): EAGVAQSPRYKIIEKRQSVAFWCNPISGHATLYWYQQILGQGPKLLIQFQNNGVVDDSQLPKDRFSAERLKGVDSTLKIQPAKLEDSAVYLCASSFSGTRDNEQFFGPGTRLTVL.

As to this clone: A much larger clone differs by one base, so this may be a read error. The same CDR3 arises from other DNA sequences in this sample as well. This chain uses TRBV6-1 with TRBJ2-7; 8 nucleotides line up with TRBD2. After removal of 4 bases from V and 5 bases from J, the junction contained 10 bases not matched to a gene. This CDR3 has 15 amino acids. Per the germline V gene, CDR1 is MNHNS and CDR2 is SASEGT. The CDR3 nucleotides are TGTGCCAGCAGTGGAGGAGAGCGGGAGACGAACGAGCAGTACTTC. Its translation: CASSGGERETNEQYF.

Only one count was recorded for this clone. This chain links TRBV9 with TRBJ2-5; TRBD1 is a possible D gene (5 bases). CDR1 SGDLS and CDR2 YYNGEE come from the germline V gene. V lost 0 bases to trimming and J lost 2 bases, with 14 bases between them. The CDR3 runs to 16 residues. CDR3: CASSVGGDSKQETQYF. CDR3 DNA sequence: TGTGCCAGCAGCGTAGGTGGCGACAGCAAACAAGAGACCCAGTACTTC.

The genes are TRBV18 and TRBJ1-3; the D is unclear. The CDR3 is made up of 17 amino acids. Between the trimmed V and J ends, which lost 6 bases and 0 bases, there was a span of 18 bases. The germline CDR1 and CDR2 sequences are KGHSH and LQKENI. The DNA for the CDR3 is TGTGCCAGCTCGCCCATAAGCAGGTCGAGCTCTGGAAACACCATATATTTT. This encodes CASSPISRSSSGNTIYF.

The V and J genes are TRBV2 and TRBJ2-1; D is undetermined. Between the trimmed V and J ends, which lost 2 bases and 8 bases, there was a span of 7 bases. The CDR3 has 12 residues. The germline CDR1 and CDR2 sequences are SNHLY and FYNNEI. CDR3 in DNA: TGTGCCAGCAGTGAATCAGGAGATGAGCAGTTCTTC. Translated: CASSESGDEQFF.

The chain employs TRBV27 and TRBJ1-2, with TRBD1 as a possible D gene (6 bases). The CDR3 runs to 14 residues. V dropped 5 bases and J dropped 3 bases, with 13 bases sitting between them. Looked up from germline, CDR1 is MNHEY and CDR2 is SMNVEV (reference sequence). The CDR3 loop reads CASSPPGTHYGYTF. CDR3 nucleotide sequence: TGTGCCAGCAGTCCGCCAGGGACACACTATGGCTACACCTTC.

The CDR3, as DNA: TGTGCCAGCAGTGATCTCCTCGCGAACTATGGCTACACCTTC. Protein: CASSDLLANYGYTF. The rearrangement uses TRBV2 and TRBJ1-2; D gene uncertain. Germline CDR1 and CDR2: SNHLY and FYNNEI. V lost 3 bases and J 2 bases, leaving 10 bases between the germline ends. The CDR3 is made up of 14 amino acids. Full variable domain (rest looked up from reference TRBV2 and TRBJ1-2): EPEVTQTPSHQVTQMGQEVILRCVPISNHLYFYWYRQILGQKVEFLVSFYNNEISEKSEIFDDQFSVERPDGSNFTLKIRSTKLEDSAMYFCASSDLLANYGYTFGSGTRLTVV.

This chain uses TRBV6-5 with TRBJ1-3, with D possibly matching TRBD1 (6 bases). Trimming shortened V by 8 bases and J by 3 bases, and 17 bases separated the two germline ends. Looked up from germline, CDR1 is MNHEY and CDR2 is SVGAGI. This CDR3 region has 15 residues. CDR3 loop: CASGSGGGDGNTIYF. The CDR3 nucleotides read TGTGCCAGCGGCTCGGGGGGGGGCGATGGAAACACCATATATTTT.